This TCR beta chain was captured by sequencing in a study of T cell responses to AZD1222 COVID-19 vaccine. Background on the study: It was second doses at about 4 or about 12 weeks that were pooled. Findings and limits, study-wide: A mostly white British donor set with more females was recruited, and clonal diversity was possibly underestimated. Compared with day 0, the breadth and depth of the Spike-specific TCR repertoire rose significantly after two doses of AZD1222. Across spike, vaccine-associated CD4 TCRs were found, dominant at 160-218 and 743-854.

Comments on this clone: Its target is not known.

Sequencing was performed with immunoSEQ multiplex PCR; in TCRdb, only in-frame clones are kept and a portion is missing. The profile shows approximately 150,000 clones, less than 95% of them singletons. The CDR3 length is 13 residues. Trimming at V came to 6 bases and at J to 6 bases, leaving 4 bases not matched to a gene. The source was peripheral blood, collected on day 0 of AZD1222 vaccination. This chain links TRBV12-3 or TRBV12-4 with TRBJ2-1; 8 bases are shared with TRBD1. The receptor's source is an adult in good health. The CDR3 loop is CASSTGGINEQFF. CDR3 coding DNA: TGTGCCAGCAGCACAGGGGGAATCAATGAGCAGTTCTTC.